This TCR beta chain was found in a study of blood T cells in healthy people across ages. The germline V gene encodes CDR1 MGHRA and CDR2 YSYEKL. The CDR3 is 16 amino acids. The germline V and J ends were trimmed by 0 bases and 2 bases, with 13 bases remaining between them. Then a second PCR, running about 6 to 12 cycles, was carried out with a sample-barcoded 5' primer and a J-beta primer mix. One entry per CDR3 protein results from TCRdb running MiXCR on the 5' RACE reads. The sample has about 640,000 distinct CDR3 sequences, 58% seen once. There were healthy Caucasian individuals from Russia, aged roughly 6 to 90, serving as donors. Approximately 9.7 milliliters was the volume of peripheral blood drawn from each donor.

The sample was blood. The V and J genes are TRBV4-1 and TRBJ1-2; no firm D call. The source is a man aged 60 to 69 in good health. DNA for the CDR3: TGCGCCAGCAGCCAAGATTCGTTCCAGAGGAACTATGGCTACACCTTC. It specifies CASSQDSFQRNYGYTF.